Listed here are 2 T cell receptor beta chains from one sample, sequenced in a study of blood T cells in healthy people across ages. A sample-barcoded 5' primer and a J-beta primer mix were used in a second PCR of roughly 7 to 11 cycles. TCRdb itself ran the 5' RACE reads through MiXCR, one entry per CDR3 protein. The sample shows over a million distinct CDR3 sequences, 40% to 45% of them seen only once. Sample: blood. Receptors were obtained from an older woman in good health.

With respect to this clonotype: The junction shows a germline mismatch at one end, possibly a read error. The chain uses TRBV27 and TRBJ2-4; D is uncertain. The CDR3 totals 16 residues. CDR1 MNHEY and CDR2 SMNVEV come from the germline V gene (reference sequence). The CDR3 DNA reads TGTGCCAGCAGTCCGCAACACGCTATAGCCAAAGACATTCAGTACTTC. Translated: CASSPQHAIAKDIQYF.

The count of this clonotype is one. The rearrangement uses TRBV29-1 and TRBJ1-2; D may be TRBD1 (5 bases). CDR3 length: 11 residues. Trimming removed 4 bases at V and 8 bases at J, with 11 bases between. CDR1 and CDR2 (germline): SQVTM, ANQGSEA. CDR3 in DNA: TGCAGCGTTGGATGGGGGAACGGCTACACCTTC. Translated: CSVGWGNGYTF.